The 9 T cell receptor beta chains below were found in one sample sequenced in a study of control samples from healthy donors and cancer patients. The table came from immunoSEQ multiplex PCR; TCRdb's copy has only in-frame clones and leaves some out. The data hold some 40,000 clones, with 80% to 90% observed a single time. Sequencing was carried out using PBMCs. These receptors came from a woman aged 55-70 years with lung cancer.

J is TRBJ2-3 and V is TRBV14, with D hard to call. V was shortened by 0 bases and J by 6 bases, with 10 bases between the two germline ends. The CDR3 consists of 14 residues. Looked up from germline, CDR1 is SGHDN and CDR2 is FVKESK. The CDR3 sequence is CASSQDLGTDTQYF. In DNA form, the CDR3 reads TGTGCCAGCAGCCAAGATCTGGGAACGGATACGCAGTATTTT.

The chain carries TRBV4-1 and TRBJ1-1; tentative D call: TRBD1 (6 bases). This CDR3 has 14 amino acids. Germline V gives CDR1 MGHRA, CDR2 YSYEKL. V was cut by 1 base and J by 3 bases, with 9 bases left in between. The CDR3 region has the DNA TGCGCCAGCAGCCAAGCAACAGGGTACACTGAAGCTTTCTTT. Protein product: CASSQATGYTEAFF.

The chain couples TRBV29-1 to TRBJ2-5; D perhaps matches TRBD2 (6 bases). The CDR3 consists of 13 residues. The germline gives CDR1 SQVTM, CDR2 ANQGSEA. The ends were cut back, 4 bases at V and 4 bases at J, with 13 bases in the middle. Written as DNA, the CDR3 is TGCAGCGTTGGTATAGCGGTTAGAGAGACCCAGTACTTC. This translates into CSVGIAVRETQYF.

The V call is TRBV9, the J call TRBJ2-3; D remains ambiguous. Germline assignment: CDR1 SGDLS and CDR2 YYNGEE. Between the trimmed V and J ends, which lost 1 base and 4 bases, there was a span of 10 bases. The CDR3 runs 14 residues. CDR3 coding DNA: TGTGCCAGCAGCGTATTTCTCCAAGCAGATACGCAGTATTTT. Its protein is CASSVFLQADTQYF.

CDR3 nucleotide sequence: TGTGCCAGCAGCCCAAAGGGGGGACGGACTGAAGCTTTCTTT. Its translation: CASSPKGGRTEAFF. This rearrangement joins TRBV11-2 to TRBJ1-1; D is possibly TRBD1 (6 bases). V lost 5 bases and J 5 bases, leaving 15 bases between the germline ends. The CDR3 has 14 residues. Germline-derived CDR1 and CDR2 are SGHAT and FQNNGV.

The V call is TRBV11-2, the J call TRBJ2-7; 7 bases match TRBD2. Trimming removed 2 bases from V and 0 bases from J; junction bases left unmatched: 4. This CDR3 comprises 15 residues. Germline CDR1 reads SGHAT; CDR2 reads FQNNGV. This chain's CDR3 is CASSLQSSGSYEQYF. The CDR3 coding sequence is TGTGCCAGCAGCTTACAATCTAGCGGCTCCTACGAGCAGTACTTC.

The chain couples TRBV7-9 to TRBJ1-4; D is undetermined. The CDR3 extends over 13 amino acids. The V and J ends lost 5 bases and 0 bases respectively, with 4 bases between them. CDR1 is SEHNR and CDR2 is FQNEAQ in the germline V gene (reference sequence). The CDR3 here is CASSPATNEKLFF. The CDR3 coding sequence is TGTGCCAGCAGCCCGGCAACTAATGAAAAACTGTTTTTT.

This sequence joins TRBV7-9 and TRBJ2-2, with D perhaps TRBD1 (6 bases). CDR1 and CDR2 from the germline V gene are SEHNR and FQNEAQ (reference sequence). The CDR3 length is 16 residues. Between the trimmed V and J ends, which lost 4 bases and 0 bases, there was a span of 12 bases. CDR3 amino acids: CASSSGGQSNTGELFF. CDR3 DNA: TGTGCCAGCAGCTCTGGTGGACAGTCGAACACCGGGGAGCTGTTTTTT.

The CDR3 loop is CASGGDYYGYTF. CDR3 bases: TGTGCCAGCGGAGGAGACTACTATGGCTACACCTTC. The chain is built from TRBV2 and TRBJ1-2; the D is unclear. Germline CDR1 and CDR2: SNHLY and FYNNEI. This CDR3 comprises 12 residues. The V end lost 8 bases, the J end lost 3 bases, and 10 bases lay between the germline ends.